This TCR beta chain was profiled in a study of blood T cell repertoires in COVID-19. Profiled with immunoSEQ multiplex PCR; TCRdb holds only in-frame clones, not every one. The sample contains approximately 40,000 clones, roughly 90% of which appear only once. The CDR3 sequence is 13 residues long. Germline CDR1 and CDR2: WSHSY and SAAADI. Trimming shortened V by 3 bases and J by 11 bases, and 14 bases separated the two germline ends. Specimen: peripheral blood. This clonotype was sampled from a woman of 80 years or more in a cohort sampled during active or convalescent COVID-19. This chain links TRBV10-2 with TRBJ1-5; D not resolved. The CDR3 nucleotides are TGCGCCAGCAGTGAAGATTCGCACCCGGCCCAGCATTTT. It yields the protein CASSEDSHPAQHF.